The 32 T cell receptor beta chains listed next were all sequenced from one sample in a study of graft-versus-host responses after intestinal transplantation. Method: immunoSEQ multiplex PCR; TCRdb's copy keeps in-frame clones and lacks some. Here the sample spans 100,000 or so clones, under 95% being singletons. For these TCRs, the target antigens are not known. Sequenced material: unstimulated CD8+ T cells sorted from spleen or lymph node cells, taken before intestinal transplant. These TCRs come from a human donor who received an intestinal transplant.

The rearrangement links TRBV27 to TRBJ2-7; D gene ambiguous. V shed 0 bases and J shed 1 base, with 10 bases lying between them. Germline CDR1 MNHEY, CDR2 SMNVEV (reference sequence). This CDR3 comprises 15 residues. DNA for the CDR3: TGTGCCAGCAGTTTATCGGGCAGGCCATCCTACGAGCAGTACTTC. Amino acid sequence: CASSLSGRPSYEQYF.

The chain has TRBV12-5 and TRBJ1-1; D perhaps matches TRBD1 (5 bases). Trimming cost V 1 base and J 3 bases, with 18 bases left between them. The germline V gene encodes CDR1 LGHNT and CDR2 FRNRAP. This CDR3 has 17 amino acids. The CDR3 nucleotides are TGTGCTAGTGGTTTGGCCGGCGGGGGTCCCATATACACTGAAGCTTTCTTT. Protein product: CASGLAGGGPIYTEAFF.

The CDR3 loop reads CASSTILQENTEAFF. CDR3 nucleotide sequence: TGTGCCAGCAGCACCATCCTACAGGAAAACACTGAAGCTTTCTTT. The chain employs TRBV11-3 and TRBJ1-1; D may be TRBD1 (5 bases). Germline values: CDR1 SGHNT, CDR2 YENEEA. The V end lost 5 bases, the J end lost 2 bases, and 15 bases lay between the germline ends. The CDR3 covers 15 residues. The complete variable domain, with remaining parts taken from reference TRBV11-3 and TRBJ1-1, reads EAGVVQSPRYKIIEKKQPVAFWCNPISGHNTLYWYLQNLGQGPELLIRYENEEAVDDSQLPKDRFSAERLKGVDSTLKIQPAELGDSAVYLCASSTILQENTEAFFGQGTRLTVV.

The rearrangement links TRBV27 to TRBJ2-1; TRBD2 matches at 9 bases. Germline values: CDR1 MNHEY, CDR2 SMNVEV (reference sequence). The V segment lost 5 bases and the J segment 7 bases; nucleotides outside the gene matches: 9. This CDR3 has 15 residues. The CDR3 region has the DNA TGTGCCAGCAGTCCCTCAGCGGGGGGCCTGAATGAGCAGTTCTTC. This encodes CASSPSAGGLNEQFF.

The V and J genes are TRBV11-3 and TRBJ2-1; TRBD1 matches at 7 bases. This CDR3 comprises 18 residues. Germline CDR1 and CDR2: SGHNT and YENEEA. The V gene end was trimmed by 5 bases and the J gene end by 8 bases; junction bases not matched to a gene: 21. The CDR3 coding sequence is TGTGCCAGCAGCGCCCACCTGACAGGGAAGGGGGATTTATATGAGCAGTTCTTC. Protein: CASSAHLTGKGDLYEQFF.

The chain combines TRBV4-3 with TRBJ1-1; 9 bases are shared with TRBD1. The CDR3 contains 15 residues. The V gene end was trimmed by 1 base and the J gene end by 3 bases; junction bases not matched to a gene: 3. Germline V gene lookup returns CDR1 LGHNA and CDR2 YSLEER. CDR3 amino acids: CASSQGTGDDTEAFF. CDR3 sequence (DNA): TGCGCCAGCAGCCAAGGGACAGGGGACGACACTGAAGCTTTCTTT.

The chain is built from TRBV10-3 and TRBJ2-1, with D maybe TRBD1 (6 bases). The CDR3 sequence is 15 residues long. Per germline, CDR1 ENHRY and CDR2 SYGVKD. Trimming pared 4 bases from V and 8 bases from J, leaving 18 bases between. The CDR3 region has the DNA TGTGCCATCAGTGGAGGGGCAGGGGTAGAGGATGAGCAGTTCTTC. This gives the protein CAISGGAGVEDEQFF.

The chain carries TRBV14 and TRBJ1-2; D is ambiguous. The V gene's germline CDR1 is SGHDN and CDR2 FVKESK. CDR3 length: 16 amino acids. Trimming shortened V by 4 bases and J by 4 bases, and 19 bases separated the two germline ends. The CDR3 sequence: CASSPRRGMVGYGYTF. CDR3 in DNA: TGTGCCAGCAGCCCAAGGCGAGGGATGGTAGGCTATGGCTACACCTTC.

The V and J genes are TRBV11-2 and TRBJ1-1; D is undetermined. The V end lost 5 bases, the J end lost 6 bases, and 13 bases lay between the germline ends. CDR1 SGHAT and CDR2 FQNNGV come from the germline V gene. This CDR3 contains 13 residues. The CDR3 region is CASSLFRSSEAFF. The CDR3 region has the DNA TGTGCCAGCAGCCTATTTCGGAGTTCTGAAGCTTTCTTT.

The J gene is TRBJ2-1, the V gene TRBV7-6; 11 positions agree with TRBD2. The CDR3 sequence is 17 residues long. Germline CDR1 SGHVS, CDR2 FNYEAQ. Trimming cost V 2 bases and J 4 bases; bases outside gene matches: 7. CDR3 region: CASSLRTGTSGYNEQFF. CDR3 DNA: TGTGCCAGCAGCTTACGGACAGGGACTAGCGGTTACAATGAGCAGTTCTTC.

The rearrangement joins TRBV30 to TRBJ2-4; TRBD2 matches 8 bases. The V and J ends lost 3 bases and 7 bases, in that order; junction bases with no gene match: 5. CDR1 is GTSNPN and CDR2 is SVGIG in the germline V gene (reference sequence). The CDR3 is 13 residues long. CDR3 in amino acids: CAWSAGGMNIQYF. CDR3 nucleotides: TGTGCCTGGAGCGCGGGGGGAATGAACATTCAGTACTTC. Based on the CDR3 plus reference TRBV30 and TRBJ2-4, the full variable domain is SQTIHQWPATLVQPVGSPLSLECTVEGTSNPNLYWYRQAAGRGLQLLFYSVGIGQISSEVPQNLSASRPQDRQFILSSKKLLLSDSGFYLCAWSAGGMNIQYFGAGTRLSVL.

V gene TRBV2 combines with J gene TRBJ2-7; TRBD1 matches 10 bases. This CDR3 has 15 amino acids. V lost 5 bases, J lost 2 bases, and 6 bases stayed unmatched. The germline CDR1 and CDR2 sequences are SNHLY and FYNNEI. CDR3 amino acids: CASSKSGTGAYEQYF. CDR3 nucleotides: TGTGCCAGCAGTAAATCCGGGACAGGGGCCTACGAGCAGTACTTC.

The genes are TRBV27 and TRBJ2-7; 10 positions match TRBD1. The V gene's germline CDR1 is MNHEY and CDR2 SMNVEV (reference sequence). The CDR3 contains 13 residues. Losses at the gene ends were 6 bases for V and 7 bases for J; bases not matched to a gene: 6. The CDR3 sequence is CASRGTGVGEQYF. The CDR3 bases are TGTGCCAGCAGGGGGACAGGGGTAGGGGAGCAGTACTTC.

The CDR3 reads CSVGRTGELFF. CDR3 DNA: TGCAGCGTTGGGAGGACCGGGGAGCTGTTTTTT. This chain joins TRBV29-1 and TRBJ2-2; weak D call: TRBD2 (5 bases). Germline CDR1 SQVTM, CDR2 ANQGSEA. CDR3 length equals 11 residues. The V end lost 4 bases, the J end lost 5 bases, and 5 bases lay between the germline ends.

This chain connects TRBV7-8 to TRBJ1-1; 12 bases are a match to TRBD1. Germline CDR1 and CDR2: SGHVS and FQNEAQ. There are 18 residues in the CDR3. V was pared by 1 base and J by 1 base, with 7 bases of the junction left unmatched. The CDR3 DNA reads TGTGCCAGCAGCTTAGGTTTTGGGACAGGGGGCAAGAACACTGAAGCTTTCTTT. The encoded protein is CASSLGFGTGGKNTEAFF.

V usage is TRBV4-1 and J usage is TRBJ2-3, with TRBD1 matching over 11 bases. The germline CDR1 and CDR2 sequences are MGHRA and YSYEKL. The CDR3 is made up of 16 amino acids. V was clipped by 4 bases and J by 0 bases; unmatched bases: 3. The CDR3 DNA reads TGCGCCAGCAGCCCCGGACAGGGGGCTAGCACAGATACGCAGTATTTT. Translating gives CASSPGQGASTDTQYF.

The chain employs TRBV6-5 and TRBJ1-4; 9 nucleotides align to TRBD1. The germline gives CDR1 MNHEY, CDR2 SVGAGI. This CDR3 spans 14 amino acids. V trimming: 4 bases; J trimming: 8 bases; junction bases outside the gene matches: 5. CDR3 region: CASSSGQGGEKLFF. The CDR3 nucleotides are TGTGCCAGCAGTTCGGGACAGGGTGGAGAAAAACTGTTTTTT.

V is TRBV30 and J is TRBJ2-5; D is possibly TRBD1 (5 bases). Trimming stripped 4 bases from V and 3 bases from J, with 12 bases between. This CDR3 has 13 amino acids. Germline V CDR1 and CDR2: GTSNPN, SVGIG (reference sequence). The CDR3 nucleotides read TGTGCCTGGACCGCCGACAGTAAAGAGACCCAGTACTTC. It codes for CAWTADSKETQYF.

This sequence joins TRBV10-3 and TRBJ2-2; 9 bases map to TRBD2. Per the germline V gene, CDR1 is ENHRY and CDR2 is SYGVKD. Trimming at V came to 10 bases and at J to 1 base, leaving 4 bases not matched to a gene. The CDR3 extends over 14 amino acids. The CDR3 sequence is CATLAGENTGELFF. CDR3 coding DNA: TGTGCCACTTTAGCGGGGGAGAACACCGGGGAGCTGTTTTTT.

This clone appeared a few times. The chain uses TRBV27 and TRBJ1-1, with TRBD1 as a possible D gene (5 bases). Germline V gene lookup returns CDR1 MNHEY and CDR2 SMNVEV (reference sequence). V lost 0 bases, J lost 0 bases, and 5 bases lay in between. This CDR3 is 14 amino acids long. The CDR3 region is CASSLSGLNTEAFF. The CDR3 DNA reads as TGTGCCAGCAGTTTATCGGGGCTGAACACTGAAGCTTTCTTT.

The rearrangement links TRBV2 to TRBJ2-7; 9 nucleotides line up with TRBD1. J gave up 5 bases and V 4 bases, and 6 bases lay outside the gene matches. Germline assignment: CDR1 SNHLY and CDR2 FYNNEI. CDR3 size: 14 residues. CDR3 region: CASSGTGGDHEQYF. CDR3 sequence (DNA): TGTGCCAGCAGTGGAACAGGGGGCGACCACGAGCAGTACTTC.

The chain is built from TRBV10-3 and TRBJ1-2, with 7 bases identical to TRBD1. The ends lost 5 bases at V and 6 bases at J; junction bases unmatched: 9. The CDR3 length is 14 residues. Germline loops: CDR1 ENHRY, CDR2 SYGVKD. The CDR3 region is CAISHIHRGDGYTF. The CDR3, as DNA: TGTGCCATCAGTCATATCCACAGGGGTGATGGCTACACCTTC.

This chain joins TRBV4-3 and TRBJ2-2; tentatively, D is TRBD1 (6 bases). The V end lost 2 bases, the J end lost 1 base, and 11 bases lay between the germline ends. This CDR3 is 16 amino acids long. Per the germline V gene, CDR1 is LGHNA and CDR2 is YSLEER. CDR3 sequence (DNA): TGCGCCAGCAGCCAAATCTTACAGGGGAACACCGGGGAGCTGTTTTTT. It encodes CASSQILQGNTGELFF.

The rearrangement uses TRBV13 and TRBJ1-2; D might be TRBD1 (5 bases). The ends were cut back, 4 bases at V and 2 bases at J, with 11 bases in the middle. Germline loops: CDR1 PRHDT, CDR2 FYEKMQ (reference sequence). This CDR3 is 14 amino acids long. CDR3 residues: CASSWRGSNYGYTF. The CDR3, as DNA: TGTGCCAGCAGCTGGAGGGGATCCAACTATGGCTACACCTTC.

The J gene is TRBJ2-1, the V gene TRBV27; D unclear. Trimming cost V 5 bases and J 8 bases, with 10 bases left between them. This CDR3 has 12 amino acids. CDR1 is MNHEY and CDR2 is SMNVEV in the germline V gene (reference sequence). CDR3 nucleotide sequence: TGTGCCAGCAGTGATAGCATCGATGAGCAGTTCTTC. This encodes CASSDSIDEQFF.

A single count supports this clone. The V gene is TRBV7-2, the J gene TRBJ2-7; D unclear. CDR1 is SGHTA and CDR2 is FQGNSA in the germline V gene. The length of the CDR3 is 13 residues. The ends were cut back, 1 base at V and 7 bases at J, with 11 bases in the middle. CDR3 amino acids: CASSLGGVNEQYF. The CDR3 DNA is TGTGCCAGCAGCTTAGGCGGAGTGAATGAGCAGTACTTC.

The CDR3, as DNA: TGCAGCGTTGAACTTGGCAGTTGGGCTCGCACAGATACGCAGTATTTT. It codes for CSVELGSWARTDTQYF. The V gene is TRBV29-1, the J gene TRBJ2-3; no reliable D call. Germline values: CDR1 SQVTM, CDR2 ANQGSEA. CDR3 length: 16 residues. V lost 2 bases and J 1 base, leaving 16 bases between the germline ends.

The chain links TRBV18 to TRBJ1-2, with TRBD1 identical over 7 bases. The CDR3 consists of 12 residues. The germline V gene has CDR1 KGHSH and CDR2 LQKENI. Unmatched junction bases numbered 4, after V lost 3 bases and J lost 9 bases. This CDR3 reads CASSPQGVSYTF. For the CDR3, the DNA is TGTGCCAGCTCACCCCAGGGGGTCAGCTACACCTTC.

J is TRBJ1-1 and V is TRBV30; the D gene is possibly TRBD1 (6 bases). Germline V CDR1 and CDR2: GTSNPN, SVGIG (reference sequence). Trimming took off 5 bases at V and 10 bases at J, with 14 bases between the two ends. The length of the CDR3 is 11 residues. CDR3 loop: CAWGGEGVAFF. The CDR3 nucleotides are TGTGCCTGGGGAGGGGAGGGGGTAGCTTTCTTT.

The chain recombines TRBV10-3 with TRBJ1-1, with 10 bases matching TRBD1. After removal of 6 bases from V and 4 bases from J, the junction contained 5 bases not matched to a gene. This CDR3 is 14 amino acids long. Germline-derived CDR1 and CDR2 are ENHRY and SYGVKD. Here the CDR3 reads CAIRQTGGTTEAFF. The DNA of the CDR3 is TGTGCCATCAGACAGACAGGGGGCACCACTGAAGCTTTCTTT.

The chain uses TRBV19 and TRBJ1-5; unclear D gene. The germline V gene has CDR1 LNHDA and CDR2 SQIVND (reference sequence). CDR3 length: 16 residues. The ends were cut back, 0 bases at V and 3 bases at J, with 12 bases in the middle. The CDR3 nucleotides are TGTGCCAGTAGTATAGATTGGGTCGGGTACAATCAGCCCCAGCATTTT. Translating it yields CASSIDWVGYNQPQHF.

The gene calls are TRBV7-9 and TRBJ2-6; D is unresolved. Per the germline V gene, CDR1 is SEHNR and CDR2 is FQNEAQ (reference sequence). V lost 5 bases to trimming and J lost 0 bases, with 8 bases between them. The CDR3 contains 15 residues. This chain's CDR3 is CASSTTGSGANVLTF. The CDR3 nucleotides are TGTGCCAGCAGCACGACGGGCTCTGGGGCCAACGTCCTGACTTTC. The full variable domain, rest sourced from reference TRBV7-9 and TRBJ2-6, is DTGVSQNPRHKITKRGQNVTFRCDPISEHNRLYWYRQTLGQGPEFLTYFQNEAQLEKSRLLSDRFSAERPKGSFSTLEIQRTEQGDSAMYLCASSTTGSGANVLTFGAGSRLTVL.